This record looks at one TCR beta chain sequence and its context. Per germline, CDR1 SGHNT and CDR2 YYREEE (reference sequence). The CDR3 is 16 amino acids. Trimming removed 3 bases from V and 5 bases from J; junction bases left unmatched: 8. The record originates from a study of blood T cell repertoires in COVID-19. As for the study in general: The samples span acute and convalescent COVID-19 from the United States, Italy and Spain. In each case, the material was cDNA or gDNA derived from T cells, B-cell-depleted T cells, or PBMCs.

Original processing notes: Reference gene primer amplification in the assay estimated nucleated cell counts. TCRdb keeps only in-frame clones here, not all; method: immunoSEQ multiplex PCR. D and trimming come from the DNA, and the V and J calls and clone size come from that table. Altogether tens of thousands of clones are present, roughly 80% being singletons, with the ten largest covering under 2%. This chain links TRBV5-4 with TRBJ2-2; 9 bases align to TRBD2. This TCR was recovered from a woman in her sixties or seventies with acute or convalescent COVID-19. The sequencing sample was made of peripheral blood. CDR3 sequence reads: CASSSSSGAETGELFF. The CDR3 nucleotides are TGTGCCAGCAGCTCCTCTAGCGGGGCGGAAACCGGGGAGCTGTTTTTT.